This T cell receptor (beta chain) is drawn from a study of blood T cell repertoires in COVID-19 (TCRdb year 2020). About the study as a whole: The collaborator samples originated in the United States, Italy and Spain and spanned the acute and convalescent phases of COVID-19. The prospective study material was composed of cDNA or gDNA derived from T cells, B-cell-depleted T cells, or PBMCs. Subjects who had been exposed to COVID-19, were actively infected with it, or had recovered from it provided the deeply sampled blood TCRbeta repertoires that made up the dataset. A freely available public database, intended as a resource for researchers studying the immune response to SARS-CoV-2, is where the repertoires were released. Samples were obtained from the ongoing ImmuneRACE study (first 160 participants) and from some 1,300 subjects provided by 6 global collaborators. A de-identified subject ID, COVID-19 status, age in years and sex were almost always included in the sample metadata. Where HLA class I and class II types were available, the types were taken from metadata supplied by the sample provider, not from assay-based typing. The full study reports these points: How much clinical and demographic metadata was included differed by source and by participant, and the metadata was provided uncurated.

Collaborating institutions collected whole blood in K2EDTA tubes following their own protocols. For TCRbeta analysis, collaborators shipped samples as frozen whole blood, isolated PBMCs, or DNA extracted from either of those sample types. The CDR3, from cysteine to phenylalanine, totals 17 residues. The read is trimmed to its CDR3 DNA, 51 bases read in frame from base 1. CDR1 and CDR2 are drawn from the germline V gene (reference sequence): LGHDT, YNNKEL. After removal of 1 base from V and 5 bases from J, the junction retains 11 bases not matched to a gene. Comments on this clone: Its antigen target is currently unknown. No base qualities exist here, and no much larger clone lies one base off it.

The immunoSEQ Assay, a bias-controlled multiplex PCR, was used to amplify TCRbeta CDR3 regions from genomic DNA. The authors processed their data as follows. The number of nucleated cells in each sample was estimated from the amplification of reference gene primers within the assay. To quantify the absolute abundance of each unique TCRbeta CDR3 rearrangement, sequence reads were collapsed and filtered. For each sample, productive Simpson clonality was calculated as the square root of Simpson's diversity index over productive rearrangements. TCRdb took this table from immuneACCESS and kept in-frame rearrangements with V and J called. Such tables lack part of the clones; where checked against another copy, unresolved V genes explain under half of the gap, and the rest is unexplained. That table gives V, J and clone size, and the DNA gave D and trimming. The table for this sample lists about 110,000 clones; around 64% of them were counted only once. The biggest ten clones account for around 1.9% of the sample.

Source material: peripheral blood. This TCR was recovered from a woman between 40 and 55 years old with acute or convalescent COVID-19. This chain is built from TRBV3-1 (or the pseudogene TRBV3-2) and TRBJ2-5; the junction holds 9 bases that match TRBD2. The CDR3 region: CASSQVNSAGGLETQYF. At the DNA level, the sequence is TGTGCCAGCAGCCAAGTTAATTCGGCGGGGGGGTTGGAGACCCAGTACTTC.